Listed here are 15 T cell receptor beta chains from one sample, sequenced in a study of OX40 agonist ivuxolimab in advanced cancers. Profiled with immunoSEQ multiplex PCR; TCRdb holds only in-frame clones, not every one. The sample lists approximately 29,000 clones, 84% occurring once. This sample comprised CD4+ or CD8+ T cells sorted from blood, obtained in a trial of the OX40 agonist ivuxolimab. The receptors come from an adult with an advanced solid tumor such as melanoma, head and neck, liver or kidney cancer.

The chain is built from TRBV9 and TRBJ1-1; D call uncertain. The CDR3 extends over 13 amino acids. Germline loops: CDR1 SGDLS, CDR2 YYNGEE. V lost 0 bases and J lost 0, with 3 bases in between. CDR3 amino acids: CASSVDLNTEAFF. CDR3 sequence (DNA): TGTGCCAGCAGCGTAGACCTGAACACTGAAGCTTTCTTT.

By sample fraction, this clone is medium-sized. V is TRBV13 and J is TRBJ2-5; 9 bases fit TRBD1. V gave up 3 bases and J gave up 3 bases; unmatched junction bases: 5. Germline V CDR1 and CDR2: PRHDT, FYEKMQ (reference sequence). The CDR3 is 15 amino acids. The CDR3, as DNA: TGTGCCAGCAGCTTCACCGGACAGGGGAAAGAGACCCAGTACTTC. It yields the protein CASSFTGQGKETQYF. Based on the CDR3 plus reference TRBV13 and TRBJ2-5, the full variable domain is AAGVIQSPRHLIKEKRETATLKCYPIPRHDTVYWYQQGPGQDPQFLISFYEKMQSDKGSIPDRFSAQQFSDYHSELNMSSLELGDSALYFCASSFTGQGKETQYFGPGTRLLVL.

This rearrangement joins TRBV29-1 to TRBJ2-2; D is possibly TRBD1 or TRBD2 (5 bases each). This CDR3 is 12 amino acids long. Trimming cost V 7 bases and J 7 bases, with 13 bases left between them. Germline CDR1 SQVTM, CDR2 ANQGSEA. The CDR3 sequence: CSAPRGSGELFF. DNA for the CDR3: TGCAGCGCCCCCCGGGGCAGCGGGGAGCTGTTTTTT.

The V call is TRBV5-6, the J call TRBJ2-7; 8 positions agree with TRBD2. CDR3 length: 17 amino acids. Germline lookup yields CDR1 SGHDT and CDR2 YYEEEE. J was trimmed by 0 bases and V by 0 bases; bases with no gene match: 8. The chain's CDR3 is CASSLEVAGPSSYEQYF. The CDR3 region has the DNA TGTGCCAGCAGCTTGGAGGTAGCGGGACCGAGCTCCTACGAGCAGTACTTC.

The chain combines TRBV5-6 with TRBJ2-7; the D gene is possibly TRBD1 (6 bases). The germline V gene has CDR1 SGHDT and CDR2 YYEEEE. The CDR3 is made up of 14 amino acids. V shed 4 bases and J shed 3 bases, with 14 bases lying between them. The CDR3 sequence is CASSRGTGFYEQYF. For the CDR3, the DNA is TGTGCCAGCAGCCGCGGAACAGGGTTCTACGAGCAGTACTTC.

This clone is medium-sized in the sample. The J gene is TRBJ1-1, the V gene TRBV19; a possible D gene is TRBD1 (6 bases). Germline V CDR1 and CDR2: LNHDA, SQIVND (reference sequence). V lost 6 bases and J lost 3, with 14 bases in between. CDR3 length: 14 residues. Here the CDR3 DNA reads TGTGCCAGTAGCCTGACAGGACAATACACTGAAGCTTTCTTT. Translating gives CASSLTGQYTEAFF.

This rearrangement joins TRBV4-1 to TRBJ2-1, with unresolved D. The CDR3 is 11 residues long. Germline V CDR1 and CDR2: MGHRA, YSYEKL. V was trimmed by 3 bases and J by 6 bases, leaving 3 bases between them. The CDR3 DNA reads TGCGCCAGCAGCCAGCTCAATGAGCAGTTCTTC. This encodes CASSQLNEQFF.

The table lists this clone with a count of one. The genes are TRBV5-4 and TRBJ2-7; D not certain. The CDR3 extends over 13 amino acids. V lost 0 bases and J 3 bases, leaving 7 bases between the germline ends. Germline CDR1 is SGHNT and CDR2 is YYREEE (reference sequence). The CDR3 here is CASSLGSFYEQYF. DNA of the CDR3: TGTGCCAGCAGCTTGGGCAGCTTCTACGAGCAGTACTTC.

The rearrangement links TRBV13 to TRBJ1-1; 8 nucleotides line up with TRBD1. V lost 0 bases to trimming and J lost 6 bases; unmatched junction nucleotides: 12. The CDR3 totals 17 residues. Germline loops: CDR1 PRHDT, CDR2 FYEKMQ (reference sequence). CDR3 region: CASSLGPQGARGAEAFF. The CDR3 nucleotides read TGTGCCAGCAGCTTAGGGCCCCAGGGGGCGCGGGGCGCTGAAGCTTTCTTT.

The sample holds one count of this clone. The genes are TRBV6-5 and TRBJ2-7; D is possibly TRBD2 (7 bases). Germline values: CDR1 MNHEY, CDR2 SVGAGI. The CDR3 length is 15 residues. Trimming removed 7 bases from V and 3 bases from J, with 19 bases in between. CDR3 sequence reads: CASKMGGAPIYEQYF. The CDR3 nucleotides are TGTGCCAGCAAGATGGGGGGGGCACCCATCTACGAGCAGTACTTC.

The V call is TRBV11-2, the J call TRBJ2-1; the D gene is possibly TRBD1 (7 bases). V shed 2 bases and J shed 3 bases, with 11 bases lying between them. The CDR3 covers 15 residues. CDR1 and CDR2 from the germline V gene are SGHAT and FQNNGV. CDR3 sequence reads: CASSLQGGGYNEQFF. CDR3 in DNA: TGTGCCAGCAGCTTACAGGGGGGTGGCTACAATGAGCAGTTCTTC. The complete variable domain, with remaining parts taken from reference TRBV11-2 and TRBJ2-1, reads EAGVAQSPRYKIIEKRQSVAFWCNPISGHATLYWYQQILGQGPKLLIQFQNNGVVDDSQLPKDRFSAERLKGVDSTLKIQPAKLEDSAVYLCASSLQGGGYNEQFFGPGTRLTVL.

The rearrangement links TRBV4-2 to TRBJ2-3, with 7 positions matching TRBD2. From germline, CDR1 is LGHNA and CDR2 YNFKEQ. V was clipped by 4 bases and J by 1 base; unmatched bases: 17. CDR3 length: 19 amino acids. CDR3 protein: CASSPAGPRTGGGTDTQYF. The CDR3 region has the DNA TGTGCCAGCAGCCCAGCGGGACCAAGGACCGGAGGGGGCACAGATACGCAGTATTTT.

The rearrangement links TRBV21-1 to TRBJ2-1; TRBD1, the table's D call, lacks a check against the DNA. TRBV21-1 is a known pseudogene. The CDR3 is 16 amino acids. DNA of the CDR3: TGTGCCAGCAGTCCCGGGACAGGGGGCTCCTACAATGAGCAGTTCTTC. Its translation is CASSPGTGGSYNEQFF.

This chain connects TRBV5-1 to TRBJ1-1; 11 bases agree with TRBD1. There are 17 residues in the CDR3. The germline gives CDR1 SGHRS, CDR2 YFSETQ. The trim removed 3 bases at V and 1 base at J, leaving 8 bases unmatched. This CDR3 is CASSSGQGAMGNTEAFF. In DNA, the CDR3 is TGCGCCAGCAGCTCTGGACAGGGGGCGATGGGGAACACTGAAGCTTTCTTT.

This chain uses TRBV2 with TRBJ2-1; tentatively, D is TRBD2 (5 bases). Germline assignment: CDR1 SNHLY and CDR2 FYNNEI. V shed 7 bases and J shed 7 bases, with 8 bases lying between them. The CDR3 length is 11 residues. The CDR3 loop reads CASTSGNEQFF. CDR3 DNA: TGTGCCAGCACAAGCGGAAATGAGCAGTTCTTC.